These 10 T cell receptor beta chains originate from one sample sequenced in a study of T cells after yellow fever vaccination. TCRdb passed the 5' RACE reads through MiXCR, listing each CDR3 protein once. Among 300,000 to 350,000 distinct CDR3 sequences listed, roughly 4.3% were seen once. The sample was PBMCs, taken 5 days after the yellow fever booster vaccination. The receptors stem from a man aged 18 to 29 who received the YFV17D yellow fever vaccine.

J is TRBJ2-5 and V is TRBV9; TRBD2 matches 13 bases. Germline lookup yields CDR1 SGDLS and CDR2 YYNGEE. CDR3 length: 18 residues. Trimming at V came to 0 bases and at J to 4 bases, leaving 9 bases not matched to a gene. The CDR3, as DNA: TGTGCCAGCAGCGTAGGGTCACTAGCGGGGGGGAGGAGAGAGACCCAGTACTTC. Translated: CASSVGSLAGGRRETQYF.

The J gene is TRBJ1-2, the V gene TRBV29-1; 8 nucleotides agree with TRBD1. With 4 bases clipped from V and 3 bases from J, the junction kept 16 bases outside the gene matches. The CDR3 totals 17 residues. Per the germline V gene, CDR1 is SQVTM and CDR2 is ANQGSEA. This chain's CDR3 is CSVGHRGLSFGDYGYTF. The CDR3 nucleotides read TGCAGCGTTGGTCACAGGGGGTTATCGTTCGGAGACTATGGCTACACCTTC.

Ten or more counts support this clonotype. V is TRBV11-2 and J is TRBJ2-1; 9 nucleotides agree with TRBD2. Germline-derived CDR1 and CDR2 are SGHAT and FQNNGV. The CDR3 is 16 amino acids. Germline trimming cut 2 bases from V and 4 bases from J; bases unmatched to any gene: 6. The DNA for the CDR3 is TGTGCCAGCAGCTTAATCAGACTAGCGGCTTACAATGAGCAGTTCTTC. This sequence encodes CASSLIRLAAYNEQFF.

The table lists this clonotype with many counts. J is TRBJ2-1 and V is TRBV3-1; tentatively, D is TRBD2 (6 bases). The CDR3 is 13 residues long. Per the germline V gene, CDR1 is LGHDT and CDR2 is YNNKEL (reference sequence). Trimming took 6 bases from V and 6 from J, leaving 12 bases between them. CDR3 DNA sequence: TGTGCCAGCAGTAGACAAGCGGGCAATGAGCAGTTCTTC. This encodes CASSRQAGNEQFF.

The chain links TRBV7-2 to TRBJ2-5; 14 nucleotides agree with TRBD2. The CDR3 spans 17 residues. The J segment lost 5 bases and the V segment lost 3 bases, leaving 8 bases of the junction unmatched. CDR1 SGHTA and CDR2 FQGNSA come from the germline V gene. The CDR3, as DNA: TGTGCCAGCAGCTTCCTCGGACTAGCGGGGGGTGGGGAGACCCAGTACTTC. Translating gives CASSFLGLAGGGETQYF.

V and J are TRBV6-1 and TRBJ1-5; 7 bases match TRBD1. With 6 bases clipped from V and 1 base from J, the junction kept 9 bases outside the gene matches. The CDR3 is 16 residues long. Germline-derived CDR1 and CDR2 are MNHNS and SASEGT. CDR3 DNA: TGTGCCAGCAGCCAAGACAGGGTCGGAAGCAATCAGCCCCAGCATTTT. Amino acids: CASSQDRVGSNQPQHF.

The V gene is TRBV5-1, the J gene TRBJ2-7; the D gene is possibly TRBD2 (6 bases). Germline lookup yields CDR1 SGHRS and CDR2 YFSETQ. The CDR3 consists of 16 residues. Trimming removed 7 bases from V and 6 bases from J, with 26 bases in between. CDR3 DNA: TGCGCCAGCTGCGAAAGAGCCGGGGGAACGACGGCCGAGCAGTACTTC. This sequence encodes CASCERAGGTTAEQYF. Using reference TRBV5-1 and TRBJ2-7 for the parts outside the CDR3, the full variable domain is KAGVTQTPRYLIKTRGQQVTLSCSPISGHRSVSWYQQTPGQGLQFLFEYFSETQRNKGNFPGRFSGRQFSNSRSEMNVSTLELGDSALYLCASCERAGGTTAEQYFGPGTRLTVT.

This chain links TRBV4-1 with TRBJ2-3; D may be TRBD1 (6 bases). This CDR3 has 15 amino acids. V was cut by 4 bases and J by 2 bases, with 13 bases left in between. Germline CDR1 reads MGHRA; CDR2 reads YSYEKL. The CDR3 here is CASSLGQRITDTQYF. For the CDR3, the DNA is TGCGCCAGCAGCCTCGGACAGAGGATCACAGATACGCAGTATTTT.

This clonotype turned up a few times. The chain joins TRBV7-6 to TRBJ1-2; tentatively, D is TRBD1 (6 bases). V lost 5 bases and J lost 7, with 20 bases in between. The CDR3 runs 15 residues. CDR1 and CDR2 from the germline V gene are SGHVS and FNYEAQ. The DNA of the CDR3 is TGTGCCAGCAGCCCGCCAGGGAGGGGGTTCTCTGGCTACACCTTC. This codes for CASSPPGRGFSGYTF.

V is TRBV19 and J is TRBJ2-5; D perhaps matches TRBD2 (5 bases). The ends were cut back, 6 bases at V and 6 bases at J, with 14 bases in the middle. CDR3 length equals 13 residues. Per germline, CDR1 LNHDA and CDR2 SQIVND (reference sequence). CDR3 residues: CASSPGMGQTQYF. For the CDR3, the DNA is TGTGCCAGTAGCCCCGGGATGGGCCAGACCCAGTACTTC.